Listed below are T cell receptor beta chains from one sample, sequenced in a study of blood T cell repertoires in COVID-19. The method was immunoSEQ multiplex PCR; TCRdb's version includes in-frame clones alone and lacks a portion of them. The sample shows fewer than 350,000 clones, 80% to 90% of them seen only once. Sequences were obtained from peripheral blood. These receptors were collected from a woman between 50 and 59 years old who had recovered from COVID-19. Each CDR3 is given with its conserved first and last residue. A D gene is named only where the DNA matches it firmly. Size is omitted from some rows. Given values are once, few, many or a class for expanded clones.

>once|TRBV6-5|TRBJ2-3|TRBD2
CASSRGGRRDTQYF
TGTGCCAGCAGTCGCGGGGGTCGGAGAGATACGCAGTATTTT
>-|TRBV2|TRBJ1-4|-
CASSEDAAESEKLFF
TGTGCCAGCAGTGAAGATGCGGCTGAGAGTGAAAAACTGTTTTTT
>-|TRBV19|TRBJ1-2|-
CASSMSRGWLVNGYTF
TGTGCCAGTAGTATGAGCCGGGGATGGTTAGTCAATGGCTACACCTTC
>once|TRBV30|TRBJ2-7|-
CAWSGGGLYEQYF
TGTGCCTGGTCGGGCGGGGGCCTTTACGAGCAGTACTTC
>once|TRBV11-2|TRBJ2-7|TRBD1
CASSPEGQTYEQYF
TGTGCCAGCAGCCCCGAGGGACAGACCTACGAGCAGTACTTC
>-|TRBV7-2|TRBJ1-1|-
CASRYGIDQNTEAFF
TGTGCCAGCAGGTACGGGATTGATCAGAACACTGAAGCTTTCTTT
>-|TRBV7-2|TRBJ1-1|TRBD1
CASSPLATGMNTEAFF
TGTGCCAGCAGCCCTTTAGCGACAGGGATGAACACTGAAGCTTTCTTT
>few|TRBV6-2/TRBV6-3|TRBJ1-6|TRBD1
CASSDPGGFWSPLHF
TGTGCCAGCAGTGACCCAGGGGGCTTTTGGTCACCCCTCCACTTT
>-|TRBV28|TRBJ1-2|TRBD1
CASSWAGQSPIDGYTF
TGTGCCAGCAGTTGGGCGGGACAGTCGCCTATAGATGGCTACACCTTC
>-|TRBV7-2|TRBJ2-5|-
CASSLGAAGQETQYF
TGTGCCAGCAGCTTAGGGGCGGCGGGGCAAGAGACCCAGTACTTC
>many|TRBV5-4|TRBJ2-1|TRBD1
CASGGSGTGLYNEQFF
TGTGCCAGCGGCGGCTCCGGGACAGGCCTATACAATGAGCAGTTCTTC
>once|TRBV5-1|TRBJ2-3|-
CASSFDNTDTQYF
TGCGCCAGCAGCTTCGACAACACAGATACGCAGTATTTT
>few|TRBV7-2|TRBJ1-5|TRBD1
CASSFSGTGLGQPQHF
TGTGCCAGCAGCTTTTCCGGGACAGGGCTCGGTCAGCCCCAGCATTTT
>-|TRBV10-3|TRBJ2-1|-
CAISASSYNEQFF
TGTGCCATCAGTGCTAGCTCCTACAATGAGCAGTTCTTC
>-|TRBV6-2/TRBV6-3|TRBJ2-5|TRBD2
CASSYQRGLIQETQYF
TGTGCCAGCAGTTACCAGCGGGGGCTAATACAAGAGACCCAGTACTTC
>-|TRBV7-6|TRBJ1-3|-
CASSLSVSGNTIYF
TGTGCCAGCAGCTTATCAGTCTCTGGAAACACCATATATTTT
>-|TRBV27|TRBJ1-1|-
CASSTQFVAAEAFF
TGTGCCAGCAGTACCCAATTCGTTGCGGCTGAAGCTTTCTTT
>-|TRBV7-9|TRBJ1-1|-
CASSLAQGPYTEAFF
TGTGCCAGCAGCTTAGCCCAGGGGCCCTACACTGAAGCTTTCTTT
>-|TRBV19|TRBJ1-5|-
CASSWAVRGKQPQHF
TGTGCCAGTAGTTGGGCGGTGCGGGGGAAACAGCCCCAGCATTTT
>-|TRBV11-2|TRBJ2-7|TRBD1
CASSPDREYEQYF
TGTGCCAGCAGCCCCGACAGGGAGTACGAGCAGTACTTC
>-|TRBV5-1|TRBJ2-7|TRBD1
CASRLGTGYEQYF
TGCGCCAGCAGGCTTGGGACAGGGTACGAGCAGTACTTC
>once|TRBV4-2|TRBJ1-2|-
CASSQMQGNGYTF
TGTGCCAGCAGCCAAATGCAGGGGAATGGCTACACCTTC
>-|TRBV4-1|TRBJ1-6|TRBD1
CASSQGDRPLSPLHF
TGCGCCAGCAGCCAAGGGGACAGGCCTCTTTCACCCCTCCACTTT
>once|TRBV6-5|TRBJ2-7|-
CASSPKTGLPYEQYF
TGTGCCAGCAGTCCCAAGACAGGACTGCCCTACGAGCAGTACTTC
>few|TRBV25-1|TRBJ1-4|-
CASSGLGQKKLFF
TGTGCCAGCAGTGGGCTTGGACAGAAAAAACTGTTTTTT
>-|TRBV19|TRBJ2-7|-
CASSLRYRTVNYEQYF
TGTGCCAGTAGTCTGCGATACCGGACAGTGAATTACGAGCAGTACTTC
>-|TRBV28|TRBJ1-5|-
CASSLRVYSNQPQHF
TGTGCCAGCAGTTTGAGGGTTTATAGCAATCAGCCCCAGCATTTT
>-|TRBV9|TRBJ2-3|TRBD2
CASSVGGGATDTQYF
TGTGCCAGCAGCGTAGGCGGGGGGGCCACAGATACGCAGTATTTT
>-|TRBV11-3|TRBJ2-2|-
CASSEQGSATGELFF
TGTGCCAGCAGCGAACAGGGTTCTGCTACCGGGGAGCTGTTTTTT
>-|TRBV6-2/TRBV6-3|TRBJ2-1|-
CASSKTSEQFF
TGTGCCAGCAGTAAGACTAGTGAGCAGTTCTTC
>-|TRBV19|TRBJ2-3|TRBD2
CASHGLLAGSDTQYF
TGTGCCAGTCATGGGCTACTAGCGGGTTCAGATACGCAGTATTTT
>-|TRBV5-6|TRBJ1-2|-
CASSRGREYGYTF
TGTGCCAGCAGCAGGGGTCGCGAGTATGGCTACACCTTC
>-|TRBV9|TRBJ2-5|TRBD1
CASSVVGTGGVETQYF
TGTGCCAGCAGCGTAGTTGGGACAGGGGGCGTGGAGACCCAGTACTTC
>-|TRBV7-2|TRBJ2-3|TRBD2
CASSLVASGGTDTQYF
TGTGCCAGCAGCTTAGTAGCGAGCGGGGGCACAGATACGCAGTATTTT
>-|TRBV5-1|TRBJ2-3|-
CASSLEVAGDTQYF
TGCGCCAGCAGCCTAGAGGTTGCCGGAGATACGCAGTATTTT
>-|TRBV19|TRBJ1-3|-
CASSPTVSGNTIYF
TGTGCCAGTAGCCCGACAGTCTCTGGAAACACCATATATTTT
>-|TRBV18|TRBJ1-2|TRBD1
CASSLQKQGVGGYGYTF
TGTGCCAGCTCACTTCAAAAACAGGGGGTCGGCGGCTATGGCTACACCTTC
>-|TRBV6-5|TRBJ2-1|TRBD2
CASRTSGTREQFF
TGTGCCAGCAGGACTAGCGGGACCCGAGAGCAGTTCTTC
>-|TRBV6-1|TRBJ1-2|-
CASSELGNSYGYTF
TGTGCCAGCAGTGAACTTGGTAACAGCTATGGCTACACCTTC
>-|TRBV5-4|TRBJ1-2|TRBD1
CASSSGQLNYGYTF
TGTGCCAGCAGCTCGGGACAGCTCAACTATGGCTACACCTTC
>once|TRBV20-1|TRBJ1-6|-
CSASRGTENSPLHF
TGCAGTGCTAGTCGTGGGACTGAGAATTCACCCCTCCACTTT
>-|TRBV6-5|TRBJ1-4|TRBD1
CASSTSGGTNEKLFF
TGTGCCAGTTCAACCTCAGGGGGCACTAATGAAAAACTGTTTTTT
>-|TRBV21-1|TRBJ2-1|-
CASSMGGHGNYNEQFF
TGTGCCAGCAGCATGGGGGGGCACGGGAACTACAATGAGCAGTTCTTC
>-|TRBV7-9|TRBJ2-1|TRBD1
CASSLAGGASYNEQFF
TGTGCCAGCAGCTTAGCAGGGGGCGCTTCTTACAATGAGCAGTTCTTC
>-|TRBV6-2/TRBV6-3|TRBJ2-3|TRBD1
CASSYEKGGGTDTQYF
TGTGCCAGCAGTTACGAAAAAGGGGGCGGCACAGATACGCAGTATTTT
>many|TRBV5-4|TRBJ2-1|-
CASSLDAGSSYNEQFF
TGTGCCAGCAGCTTGGATGCGGGAAGCTCCTACAATGAGCAGTTCTTC
>-|TRBV5-1|TRBJ1-3|-
CASSLGRGSGNTIYF
TGCGCCAGCAGCTTGGGCCGGGGTTCGGGAAACACCATATATTTT
>-|TRBV27|TRBJ2-1|TRBD2
CASSLSPLAGGNEQFF
TGTGCCAGCAGTTTATCGCCACTAGCGGGAGGTAATGAGCAGTTCTTC
>-|TRBV18|TRBJ2-1|-
CASVQGTYNEQFF
TGTGCCAGCGTCCAGGGGACCTACAATGAGCAGTTCTTC
>-|TRBV7-2|TRBJ2-2|-
CASSQRHSGELFF
TGTGCCAGCAGCCAACGTCACTCCGGGGAGCTGTTTTTT
>-|TRBV9|TRBJ2-3|-
CASSVYGIMDTQYF
TGTGCCAGCAGCGTTTACGGGATAATGGATACGCAGTATTTT
>-|TRBV6-1|TRBJ1-1|-
CASSEIRGRAFF
TGTGCCAGCAGTGAGATTCGGGGTAGAGCTTTCTTT